These 27 T cell receptor beta chains were sequenced from one sample in a study of T cells in narcolepsy. Generated by immunoSEQ multiplex PCR, the TCRdb table keeps only in-frame clones and is missing some. This table holds fewer than 30,000 clones, about 89% found once. Source material: CD45RA- memory CD4+ T cells from PBMCs. Receptors were obtained from a human donor with narcolepsy.

This clone was picked up one time. This chain links TRBV4-2 with TRBJ2-7, with D uncertain. Germline assignment: CDR1 LGHNA and CDR2 YNFKEQ. The CDR3 sequence is 11 residues long. Trimming took 4 bases from V and 7 from J, leaving 8 bases between them. The CDR3 spells CASSREAEQYF. CDR3 DNA sequence: TGTGCCAGCAGCCGGGAAGCAGAGCAGTACTTC.

This clone appeared once. The V call is TRBV28, the J call TRBJ1-1, with 8 bases identical to TRBD1. After removal of 2 bases from V and 5 bases from J, the junction contained 4 bases not matched to a gene. Germline CDR1 reads MDHEN; CDR2 reads SYDVKM. The CDR3 consists of 14 residues. CDR3 loop: CASSLGDRLTEAFF. CDR3 nucleotides: TGTGCCAGCAGTTTAGGGGACAGGTTAACTGAAGCTTTCTTT.

Only a few counts were recorded for this clone. V gene TRBV7-9 combines with J gene TRBJ1-1; D remains ambiguous. Germline V CDR1 and CDR2: SEHNR, FQNEAQ (reference sequence). The CDR3 consists of 15 residues. V shed 6 bases and J shed 3 bases, with 17 bases lying between them. This CDR3 reads CASSKVSGTHTEAFF. The CDR3 DNA follows: TGTGCCAGCAGTAAAGTGTCGGGTACTCACACTGAAGCTTTCTTT.

This clone came up once. The chain couples TRBV11-2 to TRBJ2-1, with D possibly TRBD2 on 7 matching bases. Trimming pared 4 bases from V and 1 base from J, leaving 17 bases between. Germline loops: CDR1 SGHAT, CDR2 FQNNGV. The length of the CDR3 is 17 residues. The CDR3 bases are TGTGCCAGCAGCTCCCGTGGTAGGGGGGGGTCCTACAATGAGCAGTTCTTC. This codes for CASSSRGRGGSYNEQFF.

The rearrangement uses TRBV1 and TRBJ2-2; TRBD2 reflects the table's D call only, with no check against the DNA. TRBV1 is a pseudogene segment. This CDR3 region has 16 residues. CDR3 DNA: TGCACCAGCAGCCAAGGGGATAGCGGGGGGCGCGGGGAGCTGTTTTTT. Its translation: CTSSQGDSGGRGELFF.

This clone was detected a few times. The V gene is TRBV6-6, the J gene TRBJ2-1, with TRBD1 matching 7 bases. The CDR3 is 14 amino acids. Germline V gene data show CDR1 as MNHNY and CDR2 as SVGAGI (reference sequence). With V trimmed by 2 bases and J by 4 bases, 2 bases remained unmatched. CDR3 sequence (DNA): TGTGCCAGCAGTTACGAGGGGGCTTACAATGAGCAGTTCTTC. This codes for CASSYEGAYNEQFF.

This chain links TRBV2 with TRBJ1-2; no firm D call. Germline V gene data show CDR1 as SNHLY and CDR2 as FYNNEI. The CDR3 has 12 amino acids. With 6 bases removed from V and 8 bases from J, the gap between germline ends came to 13 bases. The CDR3 is CASSRGWRGYTF. CDR3 sequence (DNA): TGTGCCAGCAGCCGAGGTTGGCGCGGCTACACCTTC. Together with reference TRBV2 and TRBJ1-2, the CDR3 gives the full variable domain: EPEVTQTPSHQVTQMGQEVILRCVPISNHLYFYWYRQILGQKVEFLVSFYNNEISEKSEIFDDQFSVERPDGSNFTLKIRSTKLEDSAMYFCASSRGWRGYTFGSGTRLTVV.

V and J are TRBV6-5 and TRBJ1-2; 7 positions match TRBD1. This CDR3 spans 12 amino acids. Trimming at V came to 7 bases and at J to 8 bases, leaving 7 bases not matched to a gene. Germline V CDR1 and CDR2: MNHEY, SVGAGI. The CDR3 region is CASKLTGQGYTF. CDR3 sequence (DNA): TGTGCCAGCAAGCTGACAGGGCAAGGCTACACCTTC.

V and J are TRBV2 and TRBJ1-4, with D possibly matching TRBD1 (6 bases). V was trimmed by 8 bases and J by 4 bases, leaving 11 bases between them. From germline, CDR1 is SNHLY and CDR2 FYNNEI. CDR3 size: 13 residues. The CDR3 reads CASVTGINEKLFF. DNA of the CDR3: TGTGCCAGCGTTACAGGGATTAATGAAAAACTGTTTTTT.

V gene TRBV6-5 combines with J gene TRBJ1-1, with 7 nucleotides matching TRBD1. With V trimmed by 6 bases and J by 2 bases, 9 bases remained unmatched. CDR1 MNHEY and CDR2 SVGAGI come from the germline V gene. The CDR3 totals 15 residues. This CDR3 is CASRRGQLINTEAFF. CDR3 in DNA: TGTGCCAGCAGGCGGGGACAGTTGATAAACACTGAAGCTTTCTTT.

The chain is built from TRBV19 and TRBJ1-1, with 11 bases lining up with TRBD1. V trimming: 7 bases; J trimming: 7 bases; junction bases outside the gene matches: 8. The germline V gene encodes CDR1 LNHDA and CDR2 SQIVND (reference sequence). The CDR3 loop spans 14 amino acids. CDR3 residues: CASKKDRGRSEAFF. CDR3 DNA: TGTGCCAGTAAAAAGGACAGGGGGCGGAGTGAAGCTTTCTTT.

J is TRBJ1-5 and V is TRBV2, with D perhaps TRBD1 (6 bases). V dropped 8 bases and J dropped 6 bases, with 14 bases sitting between them. This CDR3 has 13 residues. The germline V gene encodes CDR1 SNHLY and CDR2 FYNNEI. The CDR3: CASQPGVGQPQHF. The CDR3 bases are TGTGCCAGCCAGCCAGGGGTTGGTCAGCCCCAGCATTTT. Full variable domain (outside the CDR3, taken from reference TRBV2 and TRBJ1-5): EPEVTQTPSHQVTQMGQEVILRCVPISNHLYFYWYRQILGQKVEFLVSFYNNEISEKSEIFDDQFSVERPDGSNFTLKIRSTKLEDSAMYFCASQPGVGQPQHFGDGTRLSIL.

The chain uses TRBV25-1 and TRBJ2-5, with D unresolved. Trimming removed 3 bases from V and 2 bases from J, with 10 bases in between. Germline V gene lookup returns CDR1 MGHDK and CDR2 SYGVNS. The CDR3 length is 14 residues. CDR3 sequence (DNA): TGTGCCAGCAGTGATATGAGGAAACAAGAGACCCAGTACTTC. This encodes CASSDMRKQETQYF.

This sequence joins TRBV10-1 and TRBJ1-5; tentative D call: TRBD1 (6 bases). The CDR3 loop spans 15 amino acids. V was cut by 6 bases and J by 3 bases, with 15 bases left in between. Germline CDR1 reads WNHNN; CDR2 reads SYGVQD (reference sequence). CDR3 bases: TGCGCCAGCAGCCACAGGACAGCGGCCAATCAGCCCCAGCATTTT. This sequence encodes CASSHRTAANQPQHF.

The CDR3 DNA is TGTGCCAGCAGTCCTAACAGACAGAATTCCCCTGAAGCTTTCTTT. Encoded protein: CASSPNRQNSPEAFF. The J gene is TRBJ1-1, the V gene TRBV2; weak D call: TRBD1 (5 bases). V dropped 5 bases and J dropped 6 bases, with 19 bases sitting between them. CDR3 size: 15 residues. CDR1 SNHLY and CDR2 FYNNEI come from the germline V gene.

The chain employs TRBV5-1 and TRBJ2-5; D is unclear. CDR3 length: 14 amino acids. Germline assignment: CDR1 SGHRS and CDR2 YFSETQ. V was clipped by 0 bases and J by 0 bases, with 6 bases between them. The CDR3 nucleotides read TGCGCCAGCAGCTTGGACAAGTACCAAGAGACCCAGTACTTC. Its translation is CASSLDKYQETQYF.

J is TRBJ2-3 and V is TRBV5-1, with a weak D call TRBD2 (5 bases). Germline CDR1 SGHRS, CDR2 YFSETQ. CDR3 length: 13 residues. V lost 7 bases, J lost 1 base, and 10 bases lay in between. CDR3 amino acids: CASLMEGTDTQYF. The CDR3 nucleotides are TGCGCCAGCCTCATGGAGGGCACAGATACGCAGTATTTT. The full variable domain, rest sourced from reference TRBV5-1 and TRBJ2-3, is KAGVTQTPRYLIKTRGQQVTLSCSPISGHRSVSWYQQTPGQGLQFLFEYFSETQRNKGNFPGRFSGRQFSNSRSEMNVSTLELGDSALYLCASLMEGTDTQYFGPGTRLTVL.

Worth noting for this clone: At one end, the junction sequence differs from germline, possibly due to a read error. The chain carries TRBV7-8 and TRBJ1-1, with D possibly TRBD1 on 5 matching bases. CDR1 is SGHVS and CDR2 is FQNEAQ in the germline V gene. The CDR3 is 13 amino acids. CDR3 residues: CASSRDAVSPLNF. The CDR3 coding sequence is TGTGCCAGCAGCCGGGACGCCGTAAGTCCCCTCAACTTT.

The J gene is TRBJ2-1, the V gene TRBV5-4, with D unclear. CDR3 length: 14 residues. With 0 bases removed from V and 10 bases from J, the gap between germline ends came to 14 bases. The germline V gene encodes CDR1 SGHNT and CDR2 YYREEE (reference sequence). CDR3 DNA sequence: TGTGCCAGCAGCTTGGCCGAAGGCGGAACCGAGCAGTTCTTC. It translates to CASSLAEGGTEQFF.

The CDR3 spells CAIDDRYTEAFF. CDR3 sequence (DNA): TGTGCCATCGACGACAGGTACACTGAAGCTTTCTTT. The chain is built from TRBV6-1 and TRBJ1-1; the D gene is possibly TRBD1 (6 bases). The CDR3 covers 12 residues. The V end was cut by 10 bases, the J end by 3 bases, with 12 bases between. Germline V gives CDR1 MNHNS, CDR2 SASEGT.

The chain couples TRBV2 to TRBJ1-6; tentative D call: TRBD1 (5 bases). CDR3 length: 13 residues. With 6 bases removed from V and 6 bases from J, the gap between germline ends came to 9 bases. Looked up from germline, CDR1 is SNHLY and CDR2 is FYNNEI. The CDR3 reads CASSQRGNSPLHF. CDR3 in DNA: TGTGCCAGCAGCCAAAGGGGTAATTCACCCCTCCACTTT.

The CDR3 nucleotides are TGTGCCAGCAGCCGCGAACTGAGACAGGGGAGTAGCTATGGCTACACCTTC. It yields the protein CASSRELRQGSSYGYTF. The chain links TRBV5-4 to TRBJ1-2; 8 positions agree with TRBD1. The CDR3 has 17 amino acids. V was clipped by 4 bases and J by 4 bases; unmatched bases: 15. Germline V gives CDR1 SGHNT, CDR2 YYREEE (reference sequence).

CDR3 residues: CASSLAGPPGADTQYF. In nucleotides, the CDR3 is TGTGCCAGCAGCTTGGCGGGCCCTCCCGGAGCAGATACGCAGTATTTT. The V and J genes are TRBV5-4 and TRBJ2-3; D unclear. Trimming removed 0 bases at V and 4 bases at J, with 15 bases between. Germline loops: CDR1 SGHNT, CDR2 YYREEE (reference sequence). This CDR3 contains 16 residues.

The J gene is TRBJ2-5, the V gene TRBV11-2; possible D gene TRBD1, 5 bases. This CDR3 is 13 amino acids long. V was shortened by 6 bases and J by 4 bases, with 12 bases between the two germline ends. Germline values: CDR1 SGHAT, CDR2 FQNNGV. In DNA form, the CDR3 reads TGTGCCAGCAGTCGACAGTCTCCAGAGACCCAGTACTTC. Translated: CASSRQSPETQYF.

The V and J genes are TRBV6-1 and TRBJ1-2, with TRBD1 identical over 8 bases. V lost 5 bases, J lost 4 bases, and 6 bases stayed unmatched. Germline CDR1 and CDR2: MNHNS and SASEGT. The CDR3 spans 14 residues. The chain's CDR3 is CASSKTGTGYGYTF. The DNA for the CDR3 is TGTGCCAGCAGTAAGACCGGGACAGGCTATGGCTACACCTTC.

The chain is built from TRBV20-1 and TRBJ1-3; D not resolved. Germline-derived CDR1 and CDR2 are DFQATT and SNEGSKA (reference sequence). V shed 6 bases and J shed 4 bases, with 7 bases lying between them. The CDR3 is 11 residues long. The CDR3 here is CSATYGNTIYF. DNA of the CDR3: TGCAGTGCCACTTACGGAAACACCATATATTTT.

This chain links TRBV28 with TRBJ2-2; D assignment may be TRBD1 or TRBD2 (5 bases each). Trimming pared 6 bases from V and 5 bases from J, leaving 10 bases between. This CDR3 region has 13 residues. From germline, CDR1 is MDHEN and CDR2 SYDVKM. Here the CDR3 reads CASRRGATGELFF. The CDR3, as DNA: TGTGCCAGCAGAAGGGGAGCAACCGGGGAGCTGTTTTTT.